The clone carrying this T cell receptor beta chain was detected only a few times. The V gene's germline CDR1 is SGHRS and CDR2 YFSETQ. The CDR3 length is 13 residues. The ends lost 2 bases at V and 8 bases at J; junction bases unmatched: 5. The entry originates in a study of somatic mutations in cytotoxic T cells in rheumatoid arthritis. Using immunoSEQ multiplex PCR, the repertoire was profiled, and TCRdb retains in-frame clones only, with some absent. The sample yields some 18,000 clones, 65% to 80% seen once. The genes are TRBV5-1 and TRBJ1-2; 8 bases line up with TRBD1. The specimen was CD8+ T cells sorted from blood. This TCR derives from an adult with rheumatoid arthritis. The CDR3 sequence is CASSFGTGFGYTF. CDR3 sequence (DNA): TGCGCCAGCAGCTTCGGGACAGGCTTCGGCTACACCTTC.